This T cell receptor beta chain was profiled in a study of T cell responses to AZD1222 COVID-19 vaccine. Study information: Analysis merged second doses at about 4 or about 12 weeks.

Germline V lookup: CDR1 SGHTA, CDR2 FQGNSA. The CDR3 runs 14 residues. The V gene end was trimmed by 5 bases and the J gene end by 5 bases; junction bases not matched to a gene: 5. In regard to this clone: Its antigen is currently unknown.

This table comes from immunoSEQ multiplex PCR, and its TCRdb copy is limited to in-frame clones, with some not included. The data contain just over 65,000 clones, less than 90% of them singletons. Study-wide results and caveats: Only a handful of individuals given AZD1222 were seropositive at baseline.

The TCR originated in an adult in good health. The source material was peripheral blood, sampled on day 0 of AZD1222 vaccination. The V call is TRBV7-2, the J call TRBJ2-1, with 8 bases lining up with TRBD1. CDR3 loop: CASSTRTGNNEQFF. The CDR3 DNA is TGTGCCAGCAGCACCCGGACAGGGAACAATGAGCAGTTCTTC.